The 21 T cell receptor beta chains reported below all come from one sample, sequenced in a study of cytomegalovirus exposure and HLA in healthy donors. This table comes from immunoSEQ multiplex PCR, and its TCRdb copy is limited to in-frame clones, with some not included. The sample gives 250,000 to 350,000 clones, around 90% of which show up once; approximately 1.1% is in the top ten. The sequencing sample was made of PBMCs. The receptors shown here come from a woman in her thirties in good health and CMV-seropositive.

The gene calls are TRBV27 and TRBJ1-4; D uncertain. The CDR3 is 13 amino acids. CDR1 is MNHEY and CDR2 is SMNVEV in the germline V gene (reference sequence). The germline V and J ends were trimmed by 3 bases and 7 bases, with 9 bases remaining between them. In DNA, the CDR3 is TGTGCCAGCAGTTTGCCCATTTCTGAAAAACTGTTTTTT. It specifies CASSLPISEKLFF.

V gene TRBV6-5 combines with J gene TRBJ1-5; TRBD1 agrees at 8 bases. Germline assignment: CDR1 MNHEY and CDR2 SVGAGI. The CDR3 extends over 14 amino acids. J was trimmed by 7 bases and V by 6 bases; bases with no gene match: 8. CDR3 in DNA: TGTGCCAGCAGCACCGGGACAGGAATACAGCCCCAGCATTTT. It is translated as CASSTGTGIQPQHF.

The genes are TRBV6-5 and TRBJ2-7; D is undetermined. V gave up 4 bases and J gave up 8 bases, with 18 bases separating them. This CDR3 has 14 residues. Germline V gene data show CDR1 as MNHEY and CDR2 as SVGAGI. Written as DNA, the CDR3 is TGTGCCAGCAGTTCCAGCCTAGGGAAGGGTAAGCAGTACTTC. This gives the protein CASSSSLGKGKQYF.

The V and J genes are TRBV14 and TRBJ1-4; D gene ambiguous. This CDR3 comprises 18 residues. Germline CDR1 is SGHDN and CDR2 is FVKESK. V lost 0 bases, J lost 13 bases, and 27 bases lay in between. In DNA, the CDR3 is TGTGCCAGCAGCCAAGACCCCCCGCCGGACGTTAATCGTGGCGGACTGTTTTTT. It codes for CASSQDPPPDVNRGGLFF.

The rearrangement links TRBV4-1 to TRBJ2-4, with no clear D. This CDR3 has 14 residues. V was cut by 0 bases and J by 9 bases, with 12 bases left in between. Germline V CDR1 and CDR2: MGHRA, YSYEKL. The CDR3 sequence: CASSQDLSPGIQYF. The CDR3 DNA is TGCGCCAGCAGCCAAGATCTCTCCCCTGGCATTCAGTACTTC.

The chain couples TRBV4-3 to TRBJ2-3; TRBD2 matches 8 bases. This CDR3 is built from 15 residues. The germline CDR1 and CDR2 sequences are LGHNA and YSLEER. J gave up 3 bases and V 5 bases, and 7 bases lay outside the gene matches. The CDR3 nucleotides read TGCGCCAGCAGCGCGCGGGGGGCCATTACAGATACGCAGTATTTT. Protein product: CASSARGAITDTQYF.

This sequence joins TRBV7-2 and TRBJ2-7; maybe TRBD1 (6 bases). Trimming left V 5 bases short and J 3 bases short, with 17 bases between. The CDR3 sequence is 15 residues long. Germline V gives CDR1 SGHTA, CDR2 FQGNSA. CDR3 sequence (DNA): TGTGCCAGCAGCCAAAAGACCGGGACAAACTACGAGCAGTACTTC. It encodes CASSQKTGTNYEQYF. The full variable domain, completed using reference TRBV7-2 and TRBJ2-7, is GAGVSQSPSNKVTEKGKDVELRCDPISGHTALYWYRQSLGQGLEFLIYFQGNSAPDKSGLPSDRFSAERTGGSVSTLTIQRTQQEDSAVYLCASSQKTGTNYEQYFGPGTRLTVT.

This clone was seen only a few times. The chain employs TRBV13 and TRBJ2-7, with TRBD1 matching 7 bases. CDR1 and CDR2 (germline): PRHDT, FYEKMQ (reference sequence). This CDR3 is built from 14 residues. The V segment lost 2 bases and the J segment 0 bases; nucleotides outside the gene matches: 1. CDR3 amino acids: CASSLRDSSYEQYF. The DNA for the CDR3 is TGTGCCAGCAGCTTACGGGACAGCTCCTACGAGCAGTACTTC.

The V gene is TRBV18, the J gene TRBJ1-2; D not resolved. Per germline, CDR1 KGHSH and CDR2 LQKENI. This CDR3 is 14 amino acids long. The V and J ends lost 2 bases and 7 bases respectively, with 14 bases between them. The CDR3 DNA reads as TGTGCCAGCTCACCAAGGGAGTCTACTGCTGGCTACACCTTC. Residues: CASSPRESTAGYTF.

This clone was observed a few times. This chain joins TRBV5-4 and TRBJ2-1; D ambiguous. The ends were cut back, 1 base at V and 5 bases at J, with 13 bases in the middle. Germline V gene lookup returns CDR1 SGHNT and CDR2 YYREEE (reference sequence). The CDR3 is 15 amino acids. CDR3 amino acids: CASSLRRTVNNEQFF. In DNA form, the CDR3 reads TGTGCCAGCAGCTTGAGGCGGACGGTTAACAATGAGCAGTTCTTC.

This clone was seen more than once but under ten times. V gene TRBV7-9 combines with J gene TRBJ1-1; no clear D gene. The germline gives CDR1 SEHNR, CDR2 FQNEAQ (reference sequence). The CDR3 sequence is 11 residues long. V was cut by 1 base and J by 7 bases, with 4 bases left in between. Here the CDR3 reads CASSLGVEAFF. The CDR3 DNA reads TGTGCCAGCAGCTTAGGGGTTGAAGCTTTCTTT. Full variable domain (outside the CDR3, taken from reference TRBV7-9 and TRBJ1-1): DTGVSQNPRHKITKRGQNVTFRCDPISEHNRLYWYRQTLGQGPEFLTYFQNEAQLEKSRLLSDRFSAERPKGSFSTLEIQRTEQGDSAMYLCASSLGVEAFFGQGTRLTVV.

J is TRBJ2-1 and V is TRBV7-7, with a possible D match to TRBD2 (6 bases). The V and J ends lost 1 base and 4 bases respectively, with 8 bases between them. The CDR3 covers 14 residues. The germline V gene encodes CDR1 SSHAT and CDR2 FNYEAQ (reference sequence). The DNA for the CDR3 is TGTGCCAGCAGCTTAGGTCGGGGGTACAATGAGCAGTTCTTC. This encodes CASSLGRGYNEQFF.

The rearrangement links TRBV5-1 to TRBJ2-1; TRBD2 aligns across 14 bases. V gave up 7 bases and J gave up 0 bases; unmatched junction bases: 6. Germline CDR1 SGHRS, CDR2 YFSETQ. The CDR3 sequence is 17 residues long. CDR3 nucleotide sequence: TGCGCCAGCGGACTAGCGGGAGGCCGGGGCTCCTACAATGAGCAGTTCTTC. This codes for CASGLAGGRGSYNEQFF.

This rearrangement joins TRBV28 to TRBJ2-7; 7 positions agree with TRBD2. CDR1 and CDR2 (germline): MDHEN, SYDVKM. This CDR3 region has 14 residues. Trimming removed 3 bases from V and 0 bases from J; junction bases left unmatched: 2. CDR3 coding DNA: TGTGCCAGCAGTTTCGGGAGGAGCTCCTACGAGCAGTACTTC. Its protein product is CASSFGRSSYEQYF.

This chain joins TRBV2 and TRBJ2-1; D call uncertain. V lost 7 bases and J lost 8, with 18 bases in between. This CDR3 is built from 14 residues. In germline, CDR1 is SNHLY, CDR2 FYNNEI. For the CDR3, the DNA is TGTGCCAGCAACTCGGATCCTGTGTTCGATGAGCAGTTCTTC. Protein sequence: CASNSDPVFDEQFF.

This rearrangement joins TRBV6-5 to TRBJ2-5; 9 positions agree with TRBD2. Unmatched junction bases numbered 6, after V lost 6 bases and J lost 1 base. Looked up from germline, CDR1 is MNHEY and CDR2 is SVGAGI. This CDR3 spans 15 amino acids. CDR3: CASRLAGVPQETQYF. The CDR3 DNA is TGTGCCAGCAGATTAGCGGGAGTTCCCCAAGAGACCCAGTACTTC.

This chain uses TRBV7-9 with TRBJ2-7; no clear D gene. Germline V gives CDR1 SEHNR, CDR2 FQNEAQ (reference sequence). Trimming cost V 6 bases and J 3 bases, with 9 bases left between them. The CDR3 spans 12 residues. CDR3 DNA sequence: TGTGCCAGCAGAATCTCAGGCTACGAGCAGTACTTC. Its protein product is CASRISGYEQYF.

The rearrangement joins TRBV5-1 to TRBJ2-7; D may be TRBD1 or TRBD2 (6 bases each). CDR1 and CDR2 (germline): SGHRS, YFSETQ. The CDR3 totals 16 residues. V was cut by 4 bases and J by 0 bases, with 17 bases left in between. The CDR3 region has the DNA TGCGCCAGCAGCCACGTCGTCGGGGGCTCCTCCTACGAGCAGTACTTC. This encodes CASSHVVGGSSYEQYF.

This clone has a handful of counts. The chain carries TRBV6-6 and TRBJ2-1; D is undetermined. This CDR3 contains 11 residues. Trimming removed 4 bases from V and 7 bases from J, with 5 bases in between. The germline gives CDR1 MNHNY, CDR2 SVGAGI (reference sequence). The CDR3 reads CASSSSNEQFF. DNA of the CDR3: TGTGCCAGCAGTTCATCTAATGAGCAGTTCTTC.

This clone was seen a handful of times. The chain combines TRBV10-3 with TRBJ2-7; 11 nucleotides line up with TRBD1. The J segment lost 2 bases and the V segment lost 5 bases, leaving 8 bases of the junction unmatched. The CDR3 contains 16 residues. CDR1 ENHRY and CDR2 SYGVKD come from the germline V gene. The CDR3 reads CAISNPGTGGTYEQYF. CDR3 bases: TGTGCCATCAGTAACCCCGGGACAGGGGGTACCTACGAGCAGTACTTC.

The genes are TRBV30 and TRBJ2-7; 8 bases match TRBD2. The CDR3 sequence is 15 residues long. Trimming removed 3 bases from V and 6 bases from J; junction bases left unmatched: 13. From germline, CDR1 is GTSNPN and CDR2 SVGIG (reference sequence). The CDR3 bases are TGTGCCTGGAGGCTAAGCGGGAGTAGGATCAGCGAGCAGTACTTC. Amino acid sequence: CAWRLSGSRISEQYF.